This T cell receptor beta chain was recorded in a study of early T cells in non-severe SARS-CoV-2 infection. About the research overall: Sequencing of unsorted whole blood was done on bulk RNA, leaving chains unpaired.

Notes on the study in general: Sequences matched to VDJdb favored anti-spike CD8 responses, while private and CD4 specificities were missed.

Each cDNA molecule carried a unique molecular identifier. From the 5' RACE reads, TCRdb called clonotypes with MiXCR, one entry per CDR3 protein. The data hold tens of thousands of distinct CDR3 sequences, with just under 15% observed a single time. This clonotype has a handful of counts. Its antigen is unidentified. V gave up 7 bases and J gave up 10 bases, with 11 bases separating them. The CDR3 is 10 amino acids. Germline CDR1 and CDR2: SQVTM and ANQGSEA. The sample was whole blood. The chain has TRBV29-1 and TRBJ2-1; D is unresolved. This receptor was obtained from an adult who was a healthcare worker with PCR-confirmed SARS-CoV-2 infection or an uninfected control (not recorded which). Here the CDR3 DNA reads TGCAGCGCATTCTTTTACGAGCAGTTCTTC. Protein sequence: CSAFFYEQFF.